This T cell receptor beta chain was documented in a study of T cells in Graves' hyperthyroidism and ophthalmopathy. RNA transcripts gave rise to amplified TCR beta CDR3 regions. HTBI primers were used for first-round RT-PCR of the TCR CDR3. MiXCR, applied by TCRdb to the multiplex PCR reads, yields one record per CDR3 protein. The sample lists 280,000 or so distinct CDR3 sequences; roughly 15% were seen once. The CDR3 has 15 amino acids. The ends were cut back, 4 bases at V and 9 bases at J, with 19 bases in the middle. This clonotype was observed at least ten times. Subjects aged 18 to 65 presented with newly diagnosed hyperthyroidism of less than 2 months' duration.

The sequence was obtained from a woman in her forties or fifties with Graves' hyperthyroidism that later progressed to Graves' ophthalmopathy. The chain couples TRBV12-3 or TRBV12-4 to TRBJ2-1, with D tentatively TRBD1 or TRBD2 (5 bases each). Sequencing was performed on blood. The DNA of the CDR3 is TGTGCCAGCAGTTCCCTAGCCCATAGTAGGGGTGAGCAGTTCTTC. This sequence encodes CASSSLAHSRGEQFF.